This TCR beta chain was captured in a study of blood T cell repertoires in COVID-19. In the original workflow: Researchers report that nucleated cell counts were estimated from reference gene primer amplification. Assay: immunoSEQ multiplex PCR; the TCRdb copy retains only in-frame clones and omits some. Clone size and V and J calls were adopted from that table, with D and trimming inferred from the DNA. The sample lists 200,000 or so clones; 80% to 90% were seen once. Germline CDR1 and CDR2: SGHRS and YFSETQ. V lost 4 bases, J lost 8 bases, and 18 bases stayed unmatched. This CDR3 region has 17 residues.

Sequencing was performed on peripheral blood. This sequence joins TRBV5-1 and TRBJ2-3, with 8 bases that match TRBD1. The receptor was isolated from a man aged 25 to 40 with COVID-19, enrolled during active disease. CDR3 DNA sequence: TGCGCCAGCAGCCTTCTTTTTGCAGGGGGCTTCATTAGTACGCAGTATTTT. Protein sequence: CASSLLFAGGFISTQYF.